One sample yielded the 6 T cell receptor beta chains listed below, sequenced in a study of T cell changes during pregnancy in multiple sclerosis. Profiling relied on immunoSEQ multiplex PCR, and the TCRdb table lists in-frame clones only, not all of them. The repertoire includes approximately 62,000 clones, roughly 93% of them detected once, and approximately 3.8% sits in the top ten. The material was CD8+ T cells from peripheral blood mononuclear cells, obtained in the second trimester of pregnancy. The receptors here all came from a female donor with multiple sclerosis, enrolled in a pregnancy study.

The chain joins TRBV9 to TRBJ2-7, with TRBD1 matching 7 bases. V dropped 3 bases and J dropped 0; count of bases not matched to a gene: 3. In germline, CDR1 is SGDLS, CDR2 YYNGEE. There are 14 residues in the CDR3. The CDR3 DNA is TGTGCCAGCAGCGGGGGGACAGACTCCTACGAGCAGTACTTC. It specifies CASSGGTDSYEQYF.

CDR3 amino acids: CASSFWTGNYGYTF. The CDR3 nucleotides read TGTGCCAGCAGCTTCTGGACAGGGAACTATGGCTACACCTTC. The chain couples TRBV5-6 to TRBJ1-2, with 8 bases that match TRBD1. Losses at the gene ends were 2 bases for V and 2 bases for J; bases not matched to a gene: 2. Germline V lookup: CDR1 SGHDT, CDR2 YYEEEE. This CDR3 contains 14 residues.

The V call is TRBV13, the J call TRBJ2-1, with TRBD2 matching 9 bases. V shed 5 bases and J 0 bases; nucleotides not matched to a gene: 8. The CDR3 is 17 residues long. Germline CDR1 and CDR2: PRHDT and FYEKMQ (reference sequence). The CDR3 DNA reads as TGTGCCAGCAGCCCCGGGGGTAGCGGGAGCTCCTACAATGAGCAGTTCTTC. Protein product: CASSPGGSGSSYNEQFF.

The chain combines TRBV9 with TRBJ2-7; 9 nucleotides line up with TRBD1. The CDR3 is made up of 16 amino acids. Germline CDR1 is SGDLS and CDR2 is YYNGEE. V shed 0 bases and J 2 bases; nucleotides not matched to a gene: 6. The CDR3 region has the DNA TGTGCCAGCAGCGTAGGGGGGACAGGGCAGGCCTACGAGCAGTACTTC. Its protein is CASSVGGTGQAYEQYF. The entire variable domain, with the rest obtained from reference TRBV9 and TRBJ2-7, is as follows: DSGVTQTPKHLITATGQRVTLRCSPRSGDLSVYWYQQSLDQGLQFLIQYYNGEERAKGNILERFSAQQFPDLHSELNLSSLELGDSALYFCASSVGGTGQAYEQYFGPGTRLTVT.

The J gene is TRBJ1-1, the V gene TRBV4-1; D may be TRBD1 (5 bases). Trimming took 1 base from V and 8 from J, leaving 14 bases between them. This CDR3 comprises 14 residues. Germline values: CDR1 MGHRA, CDR2 YSYEKL. CDR3 region: CASSQATEGVEAFF. The DNA for the CDR3 is TGCGCCAGCAGCCAAGCGACAGAAGGAGTAGAAGCTTTCTTT.

The chain employs TRBV29-1 and TRBJ1-1; 7 positions agree with TRBD1. CDR1 SQVTM and CDR2 ANQGSEA come from the germline V gene. The V and J ends lost 6 bases and 2 bases, in that order; junction bases with no gene match: 3. The CDR3 length is 12 residues. The CDR3 DNA sequence: TGCAGCGTAAGGGACAGCAACACTGAAGCTTTCTTT. It is translated as CSVRDSNTEAFF.